One sample yielded the 31 T cell receptor beta chains listed below, sequenced in a study of regulatory T cells in long-lasting Graves disease (dated by TCRdb to about 2021). The time point label on this specimen signifies: newly diagnosed GD, antithyroid drugs for less than 3 months. RNA was extracted from PBMCs in TRIzol for both TCR sequencing and RNA sequencing. The library was built by means of multiplex PCR. Sequencer: Illumina HiSeq 4000. iRepertoire HTBI primers and Arm-PCR amplification of CDR3 regions were used to construct TCR beta libraries. Using fastp at Q25 and MiXCR, TCRdb reprocessed the public reads and kept productive beta chains. Rows with a matching CDR3 protein are joined into one entry that keeps the most common DNA and genes. This sample has under 450,000 distinct CDR3 sequences in its table, and about a sixth of those were observed once. Around 20% of the sample rests with the top ten.

Another study also made use of these data, one on T cells in Graves' hyperthyroidism and ophthalmopathy.

Sequencing used peripheral blood mononuclear cells (PBMCs), obtained at new diagnosis, from a patient treated with antithyroid drugs. The receptors originated from a woman aged 18-30 years with Graves disease. Donor details come from another sample of the same person, matched by shared clones.

This clonotype has ten or more counts. J is TRBJ1-5 and V is TRBV6-1; 9 bases fit TRBD1. V lost 2 bases and J lost 3; bases outside the gene matches: 5. This CDR3 is 16 amino acids long. Per germline, CDR1 MNHNS and CDR2 SASEGT. CDR3 coding DNA: TGTGCCAGCAGTGAACCTCGGACAGGGGACAATCAGCCCCAGCATTTT. Translation: CASSEPRTGDNQPQHF.

The rearrangement links TRBV7-2 to TRBJ2-7; 11 bases match TRBD2. Germline CDR1 reads SGHTA; CDR2 reads FQGNSA. The CDR3 contains 14 residues. The V gene end was trimmed by 5 bases and the J gene end by 9 bases; junction bases not matched to a gene: 9. CDR3: CASSLSGGAMAQYF. Here the CDR3 DNA reads TGTGCCAGCAGCCTTAGCGGGGGGGCAATGGCGCAGTACTTC.

This clonotype has ten or more counts. The chain employs TRBV18 and TRBJ1-4; a possible D gene is TRBD1 (5 bases). Germline CDR1 and CDR2: KGHSH and LQKENI. The V and J ends lost 6 bases and 4 bases respectively, with 6 bases between them. The CDR3 runs to 12 residues. CDR3 in amino acids: CASSTVNEKLFF. The CDR3 DNA reads TGTGCCAGCTCGACAGTTAATGAAAAACTGTTTTTT.

V and J are TRBV20-1 and TRBJ2-3, with D maybe TRBD2 (6 bases). The V and J ends lost 3 bases and 2 bases respectively, with 12 bases between them. In germline, CDR1 is DFQATT, CDR2 SNEGSKA (reference sequence). The CDR3 sequence is 14 residues long. The CDR3 is CSASLGGPTDTQYF. CDR3 sequence (DNA): TGCAGTGCTAGTTTGGGAGGACCCACAGATACGCAGTATTTT.

This clonotype was recorded at least ten times. The J gene is TRBJ2-6, the V gene TRBV2; D call uncertain. Trimming removed 7 bases from V and 4 bases from J, with 17 bases in between. CDR1 and CDR2 (germline): SNHLY, FYNNEI. The CDR3 extends over 16 amino acids. The CDR3 loop reads CASTSLPSLGANVLTF. Here the CDR3 DNA reads TGTGCCAGCACCTCGTTACCGTCTCTGGGGGCCAACGTCCTGACTTTC.

This clonotype has more than one count but fewer than ten. This chain connects TRBV29-1 to TRBJ2-7; D is unresolved. This CDR3 is 12 amino acids long. V lost 2 bases and J 3 bases, leaving 8 bases between the germline ends. Germline V gene sequence: CDR1 SQVTM, CDR2 ANQGSEA. In DNA form, the CDR3 reads TGCAGCGTTGAATTGAAAGACTACGAGCAGTACTTC. Translated: CSVELKDYEQYF.

This chain joins TRBV9 and TRBJ1-6; no clear D gene. This CDR3 region has 14 residues. Trimming took off 3 bases at V and 5 bases at J, with 9 bases between the two ends. CDR1 SGDLS and CDR2 YYNGEE come from the germline V gene. DNA for the CDR3: TGTGCCAGCAGCGCAACCAGGAATAATTCACCCCTCCACTTT. Residues: CASSATRNNSPLHF.

The chain couples TRBV12-3 or TRBV12-4 to TRBJ1-5, with D hard to call. V was trimmed by 1 base and J by 8 bases, leaving 9 bases between them. This CDR3 is 13 amino acids long. The CDR3 DNA reads TGTGCCAGCAGTTTAGGGGGTTTTGAGCCCCAGCATTTT. This sequence encodes CASSLGGFEPQHF.

Ten or more counts support this clonotype. V gene TRBV2 combines with J gene TRBJ2-4, with D possibly matching TRBD1 (6 bases). Trimming pared 7 bases from V and 8 bases from J, leaving 9 bases between. The germline CDR1 and CDR2 sequences are SNHLY and FYNNEI. This CDR3 has 11 amino acids. The CDR3 here is CASTEGDIQYF. As DNA, the CDR3 is TGTGCCAGCACCGAGGGGGACATTCAGTACTTC. Full variable domain (rest looked up from reference TRBV2 and TRBJ2-4): EPEVTQTPSHQVTQMGQEVILRCVPISNHLYFYWYRQILGQKVEFLVSFYNNEISEKSEIFDDQFSVERPDGSNFTLKIRSTKLEDSAMYFCASTEGDIQYFGAGTRLSVL.

This clonotype has at least ten counts. This chain's CDR3 is CASRTGAIAEKLFF. The CDR3 coding sequence is TGTGCCAGCAGAACAGGGGCTATAGCCGAAAAACTGTTTTTT. V is TRBV6-2 or TRBV6-3 and J is TRBJ1-4, with 7 bases lining up with TRBD1. J lost 8 bases, V lost 6 bases, and 9 bases had no gene match. The CDR3 has 14 amino acids. CDR1 and CDR2 (germline): MNHEY, SVGEGT.

The chain carries TRBV5-6 and TRBJ1-2; D is perhaps TRBD1 (5 bases). The V end lost 4 bases, the J end lost 3 bases, and 10 bases lay between the germline ends. The CDR3 spans 13 residues. CDR1 is SGHDT and CDR2 is YYEEEE in the germline V gene. The CDR3 DNA sequence: TGTGCCAGCAGCCGACGGGGGTACTATGGCTACACCTTC. The encoded protein is CASSRRGYYGYTF.

This clonotype was detected many times. The J gene is TRBJ2-7, the V gene TRBV2, with D possibly TRBD1 on 6 matching bases. CDR1 is SNHLY and CDR2 is FYNNEI in the germline V gene. The CDR3 sequence is 14 residues long. Trimming cost V 8 bases and J 2 bases, with 16 bases left between them. The CDR3 sequence is CASRFGTSAYEQYF. In nucleotides, the CDR3 is TGTGCCAGCCGCTTTGGGACAAGCGCCTACGAGCAGTACTTC.

This clonotype was counted at least ten times. This sequence joins TRBV14 and TRBJ2-5; 8 bases fit TRBD2. Per the germline V gene, CDR1 is SGHDN and CDR2 is FVKESK. The CDR3 has 16 residues. The V segment lost 5 bases and the J segment 4 bases; nucleotides outside the gene matches: 12. The CDR3 region has the DNA TGTGCCAGCAGCTCCCGGGGAGCGGGGGCTAGAGAGACCCAGTACTTC. Translated: CASSSRGAGARETQYF.

This chain joins TRBV5-1 and TRBJ1-2; a possible D gene is TRBD1 (6 bases). The CDR3 extends over 14 amino acids. From germline, CDR1 is SGHRS and CDR2 YFSETQ. Trimming removed 1 base at V and 4 bases at J, with 11 bases between. The CDR3 is CASSLNLGAYGYTF. For the CDR3, the DNA is TGCGCCAGCAGCTTGAATTTGGGGGCCTATGGCTACACCTTC.

The V call is TRBV5-5, the J call TRBJ2-1, with 13 bases fitting TRBD2. V lost 4 bases to trimming and J lost 5 bases; unmatched junction nucleotides: 9. The CDR3 contains 17 residues. CDR1 and CDR2 from the germline V gene are SGHKS and YYEKEE (reference sequence). In DNA, the CDR3 is TGTGCCAGCAGCATTCGAACTAGCGGGAGGGCCCACAATGAGCAGTTCTTC. This encodes CASSIRTSGRAHNEQFF.

This clonotype appeared many times. V is TRBV5-6 and J is TRBJ2-3; D is ambiguous. The length of the CDR3 is 13 residues. Trimming left V 4 bases short and J 4 bases short, with 10 bases between. Germline-derived CDR1 and CDR2 are SGHDT and YYEEEE. In nucleotides, the CDR3 is TGTGCCAGCAGCGGATCTAGACCAGATACGCAGTATTTT. Translation: CASSGSRPDTQYF. The whole variable domain, filled in from reference TRBV5-6 and TRBJ2-3, reads DAGVTQSPTHLIKTRGQQVTLRCSPKSGHDTVSWYQQALGQGPQFIFQYYEEEERQRGNFPDRFSGHQFPNYSSELNVNALLLGDSALYLCASSGSRPDTQYFGPGTRLTVL.

The V call is TRBV7-2, the J call TRBJ1-1; D unresolved. This CDR3 is built from 11 residues. V was pared by 3 bases and J by 5 bases, with 4 bases between. The germline V gene has CDR1 SGHTA and CDR2 FQGNSA. CDR3 DNA sequence: TGTGCCAGCAGCTTTATAACTGAAGCTTTCTTT. Its translation is CASSFITEAFF.

This clonotype has more than one count but fewer than ten. This chain connects TRBV4-1 to TRBJ2-3, with D perhaps matching TRBD1 or TRBD2 (6 bases each). Trimming removed 2 bases from V and 2 bases from J, with 14 bases in between. CDR3 length: 16 residues. The germline CDR1 and CDR2 sequences are MGHRA and YSYEKL. CDR3 region: CASSQRGGRDTDTQYF. The CDR3 nucleotides read TGCGCCAGCAGCCAACGAGGGGGGCGAGACACAGATACGCAGTATTTT.

There are a few counts of this clonotype. The chain couples TRBV19 to TRBJ2-7, with TRBD1 matching over 8 bases. The length of the CDR3 is 13 residues. J lost 3 bases, V lost 6 bases, and 4 bases had no gene match. The germline V gene has CDR1 LNHDA and CDR2 SQIVND (reference sequence). The CDR3 DNA sequence: TGTGCCAGTAGATTCGGACAGGGCTACGAGCAGTACTTC. This sequence encodes CASRFGQGYEQYF.

This clonotype was detected a few times. The chain joins TRBV4-2 to TRBJ2-1, with 11 bases lining up with TRBD2. The V and J ends lost 4 bases and 6 bases, in that order; junction bases with no gene match: 11. CDR3 length equals 17 residues. Looked up from germline, CDR1 is LGHNA and CDR2 is YNFKEQ. In nucleotides, the CDR3 is TGTGCCAGCAGCCCTACATTAGCGGGAGGGCAGGTCAATGAGCAGTTCTTC. Protein product: CASSPTLAGGQVNEQFF.

This chain links TRBV6-2 or TRBV6-3 with TRBJ1-1; D gene unclear. The germline CDR1 and CDR2 sequences are MNHEY and SVGEGT. V was shortened by 7 bases and J by 1 base, with 10 bases between the two germline ends. The CDR3 spans 13 residues. CDR3 loop: CASTQPSNTEAFF. The CDR3 nucleotides are TGTGCCAGCACCCAACCTTCGAACACTGAAGCTTTCTTT.

The chain uses TRBV6-4 and TRBJ2-1, with 11 bases aligning to TRBD2. J was trimmed by 5 bases and V by 8 bases; bases with no gene match: 5. The germline CDR1 and CDR2 sequences are MRHNA and SNTAGT. The CDR3 is 14 residues long. For the CDR3, the DNA is TGTGCCAGCTCCGGGACTAGCGGAAACAATGAGCAGTTCTTC. Translating it yields CASSGTSGNNEQFF.

For this clonotype: A much larger clonotype is one base distant, so this may be a read error. V gene TRBV2 combines with J gene TRBJ2-7; D is unresolved. Germline-derived CDR1 and CDR2 are SNHLY and FYNNEI. The CDR3 extends over 12 amino acids. CDR3 coding DNA: TGTGCCAGCACCGACGGCTCCTACGAGGAGTACTTC. Amino acids: CASTDGSYEEYF. The full variable domain, rest sourced from reference TRBV2 and TRBJ2-7, is EPEVTQTPSHQVTQMGQEVILRCVPISNHLYFYWYRQILGQKVEFLVSFYNNEISEKSEIFDDQFSVERPDGSNFTLKIRSTKLEDSAMYFCASTDGSYEEYFGPGTRLTVT.

This clonotype occurred a few times. The chain links TRBV9 to TRBJ2-4; D uncertain. Trimming left V 4 bases short and J 8 bases short, with 16 bases between. The germline gives CDR1 SGDLS, CDR2 YYNGEE. The CDR3 contains 14 residues. The CDR3 DNA sequence: TGTGCCAGCAGCTGGGAACCGAGGCCGGACATTCAGTACTTC. As protein: CASSWEPRPDIQYF. The full variable domain, rest sourced from reference TRBV9 and TRBJ2-4, is DSGVTQTPKHLITATGQRVTLRCSPRSGDLSVYWYQQSLDQGLQFLIQYYNGEERAKGNILERFSAQQFPDLHSELNLSSLELGDSALYFCASSWEPRPDIQYFGAGTRLSVL.

This clonotype was counted at least ten times. The genes are TRBV2 and TRBJ2-1; 8 bases are a match to TRBD2. The V gene end was trimmed by 6 bases and the J gene end by 3 bases; junction bases not matched to a gene: 7. The CDR3 sequence is 15 residues long. CDR1 is SNHLY and CDR2 is FYNNEI in the germline V gene. CDR3 sequence (DNA): TGTGCCAGCAGCGGGGGTCGGGGGGGCTACAATGAGCAGTTCTTC. As protein: CASSGGRGGYNEQFF.

This clonotype was picked up many times. The V and J genes are TRBV15 and TRBJ2-7, with a weak D call TRBD2 (6 bases). The CDR3 extends over 13 amino acids. The V gene lost 8 bases and the J gene lost 1 base, with 12 bases spanning the gap. Germline CDR1 and CDR2: LNHNV and YYDKDF (reference sequence). The CDR3: CATGGTPSYEQYF. The CDR3 DNA reads TGTGCCACCGGCGGGACCCCATCCTACGAGCAGTACTTC.

This clonotype was detected ten times or more. The chain couples TRBV7-2 to TRBJ1-2; D uncertain. The germline V gene encodes CDR1 SGHTA and CDR2 FQGNSA. CDR3 size: 13 residues. V was trimmed by 3 bases and J by 6 bases, leaving 11 bases between them. CDR3 in DNA: TGTGCCAGCAGCTTTCAGCCTGGCGATGGCTACACCTTC. It encodes CASSFQPGDGYTF.

This clonotype was counted many times. J is TRBJ2-3 and V is TRBV30; D possibly corresponds to TRBD2 (6 bases). The CDR3 length is 14 residues. Germline assignment: CDR1 GTSNPN and CDR2 SVGIG (reference sequence). Trimming left V 2 bases short and J 6 bases short, with 15 bases between. CDR3 DNA: TGTGCCTGGAGTTTTGTTCCCGGAGGGGATACGCAGTATTTT. It is translated as CAWSFVPGGDTQYF.

This clonotype was recorded at least ten times. V gene TRBV30 combines with J gene TRBJ2-5, with 9 bases identical to TRBD2. The CDR3 spans 14 residues. V lost 5 bases to trimming and J lost 2 bases; unmatched junction nucleotides: 6. Germline V gives CDR1 GTSNPN, CDR2 SVGIG (reference sequence). The CDR3 loop reads CAWVSGRLQETQYF. CDR3 bases: TGTGCCTGGGTGAGCGGGAGGTTACAAGAGACCCAGTACTTC. Together with reference TRBV30 and TRBJ2-5, the CDR3 gives the full variable domain: SQTIHQWPATLVQPVGSPLSLECTVEGTSNPNLYWYRQAAGRGLQLLFYSVGIGQISSEVPQNLSASRPQDRQFILSSKKLLLSDSGFYLCAWVSGRLQETQYFGPGTRLLVL.

This clonotype was counted many times. This rearrangement joins TRBV28 to TRBJ1-1; D is undetermined. The CDR3 length is 16 residues. In germline, CDR1 is MDHEN, CDR2 SYDVKM. With 3 bases removed from V and 0 bases from J, the gap between germline ends came to 14 bases. The CDR3 DNA sequence: TGTGCCAGCAGTTTTGAGGGAGGGCCCTTGAACACTGAAGCTTTCTTT. Translation: CASSFEGGPLNTEAFF. Looking up the rest from reference TRBV28 and TRBJ1-1 gives the full variable domain: DVKVTQSSRYLVKRTGEKVFLECVQDMDHENMFWYRQDPGLGLRLIYFSYDVKMKEKGDIPEGYSVSREKKERFSLILESASTNQTSMYLCASSFEGGPLNTEAFFGQGTRLTVV.

This clonotype was seen only a few times. The rearrangement uses TRBV27 and TRBJ2-4; maybe TRBD2 (6 bases). The CDR3 runs 13 residues. From germline, CDR1 is MNHEY and CDR2 SMNVEV (reference sequence). Deletions cut 10 bases from V and 7 bases from J, with 17 bases between. The CDR3 DNA follows: TGTGCCACGAGGGGAGGAAGGCTGAACATTCAGTACTTC. Translated, it gives CATRGGRLNIQYF.